Shown below are 4 T cell receptor beta chains from a single sample sequenced in a study of T-cell reconstitution after alpha-beta-depleted transplantation in children (dated by TCRdb to 2016 to 2017). Libraries were constructed by PCR. For sequencing, an Illumina HiSeq 2500 was employed. TCR library preparation used molecular barcoding, with unique molecular identifiers applied to normalize quantification of the TCRbeta repertoire. TCRdb trimmed public reads at Q25 via fastp, called clones via MiXCR and kept in-frame beta chains. Each entry merges the rows of one CDR3 protein and shows their most common DNA and genes. The sample contains 200,000 to 250,000 distinct CDR3 sequences, approximately 8% of them found a single time. The ten largest clones take up less than 40% of the sample. The intended sense of this specimen's treatment or condition label: allogeneic hematopoietic cell transplantation with graft depleted of TCRalphabeta T cells and CD19 B cells.

The sequenced sample was PBMCs, mostly from graft donor cells, obtained 360 days after TCRalphabeta/CD19-depleted stem cell transplant. The receptors were gathered from a male patient aged 2 to 10 who had a stem cell transplant for acute myeloid leukemia, so the T cells may come from the graft donor.

This clonotype was seen ten or more times. The V and J genes are TRBV25-1 and TRBJ2-3, with 12 bases fitting TRBD2. The CDR3 has 17 residues. With V trimmed by 0 bases and J by 4 bases, 5 bases remained unmatched. CDR1 is MGHDK, CDR2 SYGVNS, per germline. For the CDR3, the DNA is TGTGCCAGCAGTGAATACATGACTAGCGGGAGTGCAGATACGCAGTATTTT. It specifies CASSEYMTSGSADTQYF.

This clonotype was picked up a small number of times. The V and J genes are TRBV12-3 or TRBV12-4 and TRBJ2-5; D gene uncertain. V was shortened by 3 bases and J by 2 bases, with 7 bases between the two germline ends. This CDR3 comprises 13 residues. The CDR3 DNA follows: TGTGCCAGCAGTTTTACAGTACAAGAGACCCAGTACTTC. Translation: CASSFTVQETQYF.

This clonotype was seen repeatedly, ten times or more. J is TRBJ2-1 and V is TRBV9; 13 positions agree with TRBD2. The germline V gene encodes CDR1 SGDLS and CDR2 YYNGEE. This CDR3 comprises 19 residues. V lost 4 bases to trimming and J lost 0 bases; unmatched junction nucleotides: 10. CDR3 sequence (DNA): TGTGCCAGCAGCTGGCGGCCGGGACTAGCGGGATCCTCCTACAATGAGCAGTTCTTC. Protein sequence: CASSWRPGLAGSSYNEQFF.

In its sample, this clonotype was seen many times. The rearrangement uses TRBV5-1 and TRBJ2-1; D possibly matches TRBD1 or TRBD2 (5 bases each). V gave up 7 bases and J gave up 7 bases, with 21 bases separating them. This CDR3 is 15 amino acids long. The V gene's germline CDR1 is SGHRS and CDR2 YFSETQ. In DNA form, the CDR3 reads TGCGCCAGCGACCCCGGGCCGAGAGGGGTAAATGAGCAGTTCTTC. Amino acids: CASDPGPRGVNEQFF.